Listed below are T cell receptor beta chains from one sample, sequenced in a study of blood T cell repertoires in COVID-19. Sequencing was performed with immunoSEQ multiplex PCR; in TCRdb, only in-frame clones are kept and a portion is missing. There are about 310,000 clones in the sample; roughly 91% occur only once, and 1% lies in the top ten. Sequenced material: peripheral blood. These receptors were obtained from a man in his fifties with active or convalescent COVID-19. CDR3s leave out the opening cysteine and the closing phenylalanine or tryptophan.

CDR3aa	v_gene	j_gene
ASSVVGQGFETQY	TRBV9	TRBJ2-5
ASSYPGVYEQY	TRBV6-9	TRBJ2-7
ASSTVAGGAYEQY	TRBV28	TRBJ2-7
ASSLRSGSSYEQY	TRBV5-1	TRBJ2-7
ASRSPDREDGYT	TRBV27	TRBJ1-2
ASSYGQRELF	TRBV6-6	TRBJ2-2
ASSRQGETQY	TRBV18	TRBJ2-5
ASSLRLASSSYNEQF	TRBV5-6	TRBJ2-1
ASSTDSTGWETQY	TRBV27	TRBJ2-5
ASSQEPGFTEAF	TRBV3-1/TRBV3-2	TRBJ1-1
ASSLLIQGNTIY	TRBV7-8	TRBJ1-3
ASSWAGGSYEQY	TRBV6-2/TRBV6-3	TRBJ2-7
ASSLGGRGGTGELF	TRBV5-4	TRBJ2-2
ASSYDRNYGYT	TRBV6-5	TRBJ1-2
ASSPGTGGTLNIQY	TRBV11-3	TRBJ2-4
ASSLSRTVHGYT	TRBV28	TRBJ1-2
AISDPTGRYEQY	TRBV10-3	TRBJ2-7
ASRGQINTEAF	TRBV19	TRBJ1-1
ASSARTSGGDEQY	TRBV4-3	TRBJ2-7
ASSEGTGSYNEQF	TRBV9	TRBJ2-1
ATSGTGFTGELF	TRBV24-1	TRBJ2-2
ASSKRARGRAQETQY	TRBV21-1	TRBJ2-5
ASSGDRGHQPQH	TRBV2	TRBJ1-5
ASRPGWATYEQY	TRBV6-5	TRBJ2-7
ASSLAAGMAEAF	TRBV7-9	TRBJ1-1
ASSQQTVNTEAF	TRBV5-4	TRBJ1-1
ASSSAGGYEQY	TRBV19	TRBJ2-7